The 15 T cell receptor beta chains presented below share a single source sample, sequenced in a study of neurological immune-mediated disorders (dated by TCRdb to between 2019 and 2020). The library was made by 5' RACE. The sequencing machine was an Illumina HiSeq 2500. Clones were called with MiXCR by TCRdb after fastp trimmed the public reads at Q25, and only in-frame beta chains were retained. CDR3 protein sequences are deduplicated, and each keeps its most common genes and DNA. The sample table holds around 15,000 distinct CDR3 sequences, of which about 14% were seen once. Roughly 13% of the sample is in the top ten clones. Sequencing used PBMCs. Source of these receptors: a man aged 55-75 years with HTLV-1-associated myelopathy (HAM/TSP).

This clonotype was seen many times. This rearrangement joins TRBV5-1 to TRBJ1-1; D unresolved. There are 15 residues in the CDR3. CDR1 and CDR2 from the germline V gene are SGHRS and YFSETQ. V was shortened by 0 bases and J by 6 bases, with 15 bases between the two germline ends. Written as DNA, the CDR3 is TGCGCCAGCAGCTTGGACGGCACCCGAGCCGCTGAAGCTTTCTTT. It translates to CASSLDGTRAAEAFF.

This clonotype has ten or more counts. The chain has TRBV11-2 and TRBJ2-5; 7 bases are a match to TRBD2. The V gene's germline CDR1 is SGHAT and CDR2 FQNNGV. The CDR3 totals 16 residues. The trim removed 3 bases at V and 4 bases at J, leaving 11 bases unmatched. The CDR3 DNA follows: TGTGCCAGCAGCTTGCGGAGGTCGCGGGGGACAGAGACCCAGTACTTC. As protein: CASSLRRSRGTETQYF. Variable domain in full (rest from reference TRBV11-2 and TRBJ2-5): EAGVAQSPRYKIIEKRQSVAFWCNPISGHATLYWYQQILGQGPKLLIQFQNNGVVDDSQLPKDRFSAERLKGVDSTLKIQPAKLEDSAVYLCASSLRRSRGTETQYFGPGTRLLVL.

In this sample, this clonotype turned up many times. The chain employs TRBV20-1 and TRBJ2-7; D gene ambiguous. CDR3 length: 14 residues. The germline V gene has CDR1 DFQATT and CDR2 SNEGSKA (reference sequence). Trimming pared 6 bases from V and 1 base from J, leaving 16 bases between. DNA for the CDR3: TGCAGTGCCGGGCGGCACGAAGCGTCCTACGAGCAGTACTTC. This gives the protein CSAGRHEASYEQYF.

This clonotype was found many times. The V gene is TRBV3-1, the J gene TRBJ1-1, with D possibly being TRBD1 (6 bases). V gave up 4 bases and J gave up 5 bases, with 17 bases separating them. This CDR3 comprises 15 residues. The germline V gene has CDR1 LGHDT and CDR2 YNNKEL (reference sequence). The DNA of the CDR3 is TGTGCCAGCAGCCCATCGCCCACAGGGTTGACTGAAGCTTTCTTT. Translating gives CASSPSPTGLTEAFF.

The sample holds many counts of this clonotype. V is TRBV20-1 and J is TRBJ2-7, with 9 positions matching TRBD1. This CDR3 contains 12 residues. Germline CDR1 is DFQATT and CDR2 is SNEGSKA (reference sequence). The V gene end was trimmed by 8 bases and the J gene end by 6 bases; junction bases not matched to a gene: 8. In DNA form, the CDR3 reads TGCAGTCGACCGGGACAGGGAGGCGAGCAGTACTTC. Encoded protein: CSRPGQGGEQYF.

This clonotype has at least ten counts. The genes are TRBV20-1 and TRBJ1-1; possible D gene TRBD1, 5 bases. V lost 0 bases and J lost 3, with 20 bases in between. This CDR3 is 17 amino acids long. The germline gives CDR1 DFQATT, CDR2 SNEGSKA (reference sequence). CDR3 sequence (DNA): TGCAGTGCTAGAGATCCCGTGGGGGTGGGGGGGGACACTGAAGCTTTCTTT. Residues: CSARDPVGVGGDTEAFF.

By sample fraction, this clonotype is medium-sized. The genes are TRBV14 and TRBJ1-1; 8 bases line up with TRBD1. The CDR3 is made up of 16 amino acids. CDR1 is SGHDN, CDR2 FVKESK, per germline. V shed 3 bases, J shed 0 bases, and the junction held 6 bases outside the gene matches. The CDR3 nucleotides read TGTGCCAGCAGCCAGCCCAGGGGGCGGATGAACACTGAAGCTTTCTTT. Protein sequence: CASSQPRGRMNTEAFF. Using reference TRBV14 and TRBJ1-1 for the parts outside the CDR3, the full variable domain is EAGVTQFPSHSVIEKGQTVTLRCDPISGHDNLYWYRRVMGKEIKFLLHFVKESKQDESGMPNNRFLAERTGGTYSTLKVQPAELEDSGVYFCASSQPRGRMNTEAFFGQGTRLTVV.

A remark on this clonotype: A read error may produce the germline difference seen at one junction end. The rearrangement uses TRBV5-1 and TRBJ1-2; possible D gene TRBD1, 6 bases. This CDR3 contains 13 residues. Germline-derived CDR1 and CDR2 are SGHRS and YFSETQ. Here the CDR3 DNA reads TGCGCCAGCGGCCCGACAGGAGACTATGACTACACCTTC. It specifies CASGPTGDYDYTF.

Ten or more counts support this clonotype. The V and J genes are TRBV6-5 and TRBJ2-2; D not resolved. Trimming shortened V by 11 bases and J by 5 bases, and 15 bases separated the two germline ends. The CDR3 spans 13 residues. Germline values: CDR1 MNHEY, CDR2 SVGAGI. The CDR3 loop reads CAGGFMGTGELFF. The CDR3 DNA reads as TGTGCCGGCGGCTTCATGGGAACCGGGGAGCTGTTTTTT.

On this clonotype: At one of its ends the junction is not consistent with the germline gene, which may arise from a read error. This chain uses TRBV9 with TRBJ1-2; no definite D call. CDR3 size: 14 residues. The germline gives CDR1 SGDLS, CDR2 YYNGEE. DNA of the CDR3: TGTTCCAGGAGCGTAGCTCAGCTTAACTATGGCTACACCTTC. Translating gives CSRSVAQLNYGYTF.

This clonotype appeared many times. The chain is built from TRBV7-9 and TRBJ2-5, with D uncertain. Trimming shortened V by 4 bases and J by 7 bases, and 10 bases separated the two germline ends. Germline loops: CDR1 SEHNR, CDR2 FQNEAQ (reference sequence). The CDR3 consists of 12 residues. The CDR3 loop is CASSSVWRTQYF. CDR3 in DNA: TGTGCCAGCAGCTCCGTCTGGCGGACCCAGTACTTC.

This clonotype is labeled as medium-sized. The V and J genes are TRBV7-9 and TRBJ2-2; perhaps TRBD1 as D (7 bases). Germline CDR1 reads SEHNR; CDR2 reads FQNEAQ (reference sequence). CDR3 size: 15 residues. V lost 8 bases, J lost 4 bases, and 17 bases lay in between. The CDR3 sequence is CASGPNRGGTGELFF. CDR3 DNA: TGTGCCAGCGGACCTAACAGGGGAGGCACCGGGGAGCTGTTTTTT.

This clonotype was seen just once. The rearrangement uses TRBV9 and TRBJ2-3; D remains ambiguous. The CDR3 has 16 amino acids. The V end was cut by 5 bases, the J end by 0 bases, with 16 bases between. CDR1 is SGDLS, CDR2 YYNGEE, per germline. The CDR3 nucleotides are TGTGCCAGCAGTTTGGGGTTCCTTCCTAGCACAGATACGCAGTATTTT. It encodes CASSLGFLPSTDTQYF.

This clonotype is classed as medium-sized. The rearrangement uses TRBV7-9 and TRBJ2-7, with 10 bases that match TRBD2. Trimming removed 4 bases from V and 2 bases from J; junction bases left unmatched: 11. Germline lookup yields CDR1 SEHNR and CDR2 FQNEAQ (reference sequence). CDR3 length: 17 amino acids. The CDR3 DNA follows: TGTGCCAGCAGCTACACTAGCGGGGCATCTTTCCCCTACGAGCAGTACTTC. Its translation: CASSYTSGASFPYEQYF. Variable domain in full (rest from reference TRBV7-9 and TRBJ2-7): DTGVSQNPRHKITKRGQNVTFRCDPISEHNRLYWYRQTLGQGPEFLTYFQNEAQLEKSRLLSDRFSAERPKGSFSTLEIQRTEQGDSAMYLCASSYTSGASFPYEQYFGPGTRLTVT.

Many counts were recorded for this clonotype. The genes are TRBV24-1 and TRBJ2-5; D might be TRBD1 (5 bases). CDR1 KGHDR and CDR2 SFDVKD come from the germline V gene. Trimming cost V 4 bases and J 3 bases, with 5 bases left between them. The CDR3 runs to 12 residues. CDR3 sequence: CATSDREETQYF. CDR3 in DNA: TGTGCCACCAGTGACAGGGAAGAGACCCAGTACTTC.